This T cell receptor (beta chain) appears in the sequencing data of a study of OX40 agonist ivuxolimab in advanced cancers. The data were produced by immunoSEQ multiplex PCR, yet TCRdb's version contains in-frame clones alone and is incomplete. The data show approximately 72,000 clones, with 70% to 90% seen just once and around 0.86% held by the top ten. Collection of blood occurred at baseline, at cycle 4 day 1, and at cycle 7 day 1. V dropped 1 base and J dropped 5 bases, with 15 bases sitting between them. Germline V lookup: CDR1 GTSNPN, CDR2 SVGIG (reference sequence). CDR3 size: 15 residues. Sequenced material: CD4+ or CD8+ T cells sorted from blood, taken in a trial of the OX40 agonist ivuxolimab. The chain employs TRBV30 and TRBJ1-5, with D uncertain. The TCR comes from an adult with an advanced solid tumor such as melanoma, head and neck, liver or kidney cancer. As DNA, the CDR3 is TGTGCCTGGAGTGGGGGAGGGATAGGTTATCAGCCCCAGCATTTT. The encoded protein is CAWSGGGIGYQPQHF.